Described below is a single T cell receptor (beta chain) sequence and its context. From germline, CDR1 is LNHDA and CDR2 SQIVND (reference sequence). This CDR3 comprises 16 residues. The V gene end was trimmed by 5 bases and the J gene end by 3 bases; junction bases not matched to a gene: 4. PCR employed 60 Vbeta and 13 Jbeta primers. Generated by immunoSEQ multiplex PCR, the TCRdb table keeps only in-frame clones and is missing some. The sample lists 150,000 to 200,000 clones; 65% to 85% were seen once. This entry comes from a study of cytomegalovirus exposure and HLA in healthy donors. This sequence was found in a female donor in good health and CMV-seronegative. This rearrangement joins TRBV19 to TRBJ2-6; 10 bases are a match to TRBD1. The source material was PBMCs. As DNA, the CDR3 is TGTGCCAGTAGTGCCGACAGGGGGCTTGGGGCCAACGTCCTGACTTTC. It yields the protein CASSADRGLGANVLTF.